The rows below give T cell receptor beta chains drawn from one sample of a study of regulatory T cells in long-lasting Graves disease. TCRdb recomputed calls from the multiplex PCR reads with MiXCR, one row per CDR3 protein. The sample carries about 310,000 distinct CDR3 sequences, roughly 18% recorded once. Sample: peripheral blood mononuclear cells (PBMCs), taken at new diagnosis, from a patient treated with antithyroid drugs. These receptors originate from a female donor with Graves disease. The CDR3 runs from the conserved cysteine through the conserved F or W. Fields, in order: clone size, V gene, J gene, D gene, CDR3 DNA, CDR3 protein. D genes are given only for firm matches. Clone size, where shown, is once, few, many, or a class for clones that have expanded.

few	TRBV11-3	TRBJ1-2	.	TGTGCCAGCAGCTTAGATCCCTCCTATGGCTACACCTTC	CASSLDPSYGYTF
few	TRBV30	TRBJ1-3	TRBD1	TGTGCCTGGAGTGTAACAGGGGATGGAAACACCATATATTTT	CAWSVTGDGNTIYF
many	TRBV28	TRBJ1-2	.	TGTGCCAGCAGCTCGGGAGGGGTAGCTAACTATGGCTACACCTTC	CASSSGGVANYGYTF
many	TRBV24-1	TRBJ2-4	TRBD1	TGTGCCACCAGTGATGATCCGGGACAGGGCAACATTCAGTACTTC	CATSDDPGQGNIQYF
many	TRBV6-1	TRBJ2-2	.	TGTGCCAGCAGTGAAGCGCTTTTAATTTGGGCCGTTAACACCGGGGAGCTGTTTTTT	CASSEALLIWAVNTGELFF
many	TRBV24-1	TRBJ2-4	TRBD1	TGTGCCACCAGTGATCGGGGACAGTCCAACAAAAACATTCAGTACTTC	CATSDRGQSNKNIQYF
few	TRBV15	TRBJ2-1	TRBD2	TGTGCCACCAGCAGAGAGAGAGGGCTAGCGGGAAGAGGACCCAATGAGCAGTTCTTC	CATSRERGLAGRGPNEQFF
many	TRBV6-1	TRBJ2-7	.	TGTGCCAGCAGTCCGGTCGGGACGGGCTCCTACGAGCAGTACTTC	CASSPVGTGSYEQYF
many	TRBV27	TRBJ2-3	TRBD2	TGTGCCAGCAGTTCCCCGGGACTAGGGGGTTTTAGCACAGATACGCAGTATTTT	CASSSPGLGGFSTDTQYF
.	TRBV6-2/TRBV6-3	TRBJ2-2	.	TGTGCCAGCAGTCGGACCCGTGAGGGGACCGGGGAGCTGTTTTTT	CASSRTREGTGELFF
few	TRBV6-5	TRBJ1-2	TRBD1	TGTGCCAGCAGTTTAAGACAGGGCTATGGCTACACCTTC	CASSLRQGYGYTF
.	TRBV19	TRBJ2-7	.	TGTGCCAGTAATATGACAGCCTTAGGGGACGAGCAGTACTTC	CASNMTALGDEQYF
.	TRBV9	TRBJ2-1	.	TGTGCCAGCAGCACCCTCGTGGGGGGTGAGCAGTTCTTC	CASSTLVGGEQFF
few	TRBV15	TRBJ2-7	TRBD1	TGTGCCACCAGCAGAGAGCTTAAGGACAGGGGACAGTACTTC	CATSRELKDRGQYF
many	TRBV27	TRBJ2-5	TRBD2	TGTGCCAGCAGTCCGCGGGAGCACCAAGAGACCCAGTACTTC	CASSPREHQETQYF
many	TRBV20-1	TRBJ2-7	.	TGCAGTGCTAGAGATTACGCCAGGAGCTCCTACGAGCAGTACTTC	CSARDYARSSYEQYF
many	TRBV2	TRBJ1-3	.	TGTGCCAGCAGCGTTTCTCCCAGGACCCCGCAGAGGGGAAACACCATATATTTT	CASSVSPRTPQRGNTIYF
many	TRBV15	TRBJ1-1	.	TGTGCCACCAGCAGAGACCAGGGGATTAGTACTGAAGCTTTCTTT	CATSRDQGISTEAFF
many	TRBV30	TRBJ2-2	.	TGTGCCTGGAGTAAAAACGGCAGACACACGGCCGGGGAGCTGTTTTTT	CAWSKNGRHTAGELFF
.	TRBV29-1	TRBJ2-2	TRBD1	TGCAGCGTCGTAAGACAGGGGCTGGGCACCGGGGAGCTGTTTTTT	CSVVRQGLGTGELFF
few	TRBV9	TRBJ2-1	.	.	CASSVASGSDERFF
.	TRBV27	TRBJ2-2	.	TGTGCCAGCAGACCATCGAGGGCTAGAAGGAACACCGGGGAGCTGTTTTTT	CASRPSRARRNTGELFF
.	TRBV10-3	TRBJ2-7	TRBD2	TGTGCCATCAGTGAGTCGAGCCTGGCGGGAGGGTGGTCCTACGAGCAGTACTTC	CAISESSLAGGWSYEQYF
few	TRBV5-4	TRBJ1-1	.	TGTGCCACCAACAGGAGCCCGAGGACTGAAGCTTTCTTT	CATNRSPRTEAFF
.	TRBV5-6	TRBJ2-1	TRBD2	TGTGCCAACAGGTTCCGTAGCGGGCACAGCGGGAGCTTCTCCTACAATGAGCAGTTCTTC	CANRFRSGHSGSFSYNEQFF
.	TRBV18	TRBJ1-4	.	TGTGCCAGCTCACCAGCTTTAGGTGGTGAAAAACTGTTTTTT	CASSPALGGEKLFF
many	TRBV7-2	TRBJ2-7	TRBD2	TGTGCCAGCAGCTCATTAGCGGGAGTACTATACGAGCAGTACTTC	CASSSLAGVLYEQYF
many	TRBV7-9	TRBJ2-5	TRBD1	TGTGCCAGCAGCTGGGGACAGGGCTGGCAAGAGACCCAGTACTTC	CASSWGQGWQETQYF
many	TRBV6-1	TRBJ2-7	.	TGTGCCAGCACCCCCCGGACGGGACCCTACGAGCAGTACTTC	CASTPRTGPYEQYF
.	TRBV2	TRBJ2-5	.	TGTGCCAGCAGTTTAGAGTTCGGGCAGGGTGGTATAGAGACCCAGTACTTC	CASSLEFGQGGIETQYF
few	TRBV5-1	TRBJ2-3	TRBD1	TGCGCCAGCAGCTTGTACAGGGGGGACACAGATACGAAGTATTTT	CASSLYRGDTDTKYF
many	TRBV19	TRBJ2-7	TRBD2	TGTGCCAGTAGTGCTGGACTAGCGGGATACGGCGAGCAGTACTTC	CASSAGLAGYGEQYF
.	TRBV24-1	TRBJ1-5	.	TGTGCCACCGGGGGTCTGAGCAATCAGCCCCAGCATTTT	CATGGLSNQPQHF
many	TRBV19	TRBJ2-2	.	TGTGCCAGTAGTCGCAAAGTGGAGCTTCCCTACAACACGAACACCGGGGAGCTGTTTTTT	CASSRKVELPYNTNTGELFF
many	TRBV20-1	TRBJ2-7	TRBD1	TGCAGTGCCCTTAGCAGGGACAGTACCTACGAGCAGTACTTC	CSALSRDSTYEQYF
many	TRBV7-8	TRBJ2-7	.	TGTGCCAGCAGCTTCCGACCCTCGAGCACCTCCTACGAGCAGTACTTC	CASSFRPSSTSYEQYF
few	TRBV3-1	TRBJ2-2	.	TGTGCCAGCAGCCAAGATCTGAGTGGTGGCGGGGAGCTGTTTTTT	CASSQDLSGGGELFF
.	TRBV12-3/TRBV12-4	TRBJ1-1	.	TGTGCCAGCAGTTTAGCGGGGGGGCAGACTGAAGCTTTCTTT	CASSLAGGQTEAFF
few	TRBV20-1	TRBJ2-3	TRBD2	TGCAGTGCTAGAGAAGGCGGGGGTCCAGATACGCAGTATTTT	CSAREGGGPDTQYF
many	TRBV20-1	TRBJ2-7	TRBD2	TGCAGTGCCAGGGGACTAGCGGGCTTTCGCGGGTCCTACGAGCAGTACTTC	CSARGLAGFRGSYEQYF
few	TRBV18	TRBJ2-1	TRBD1	TGTGCCAGCTCATCCTCCACCCCGGGACAGCTTGGAAGTGAGCAGTTCTTC	CASSSSTPGQLGSEQFF
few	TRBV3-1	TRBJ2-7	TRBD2	TGTGCCAGCAGCCGCCTCGGGACTAGCTACGAGCAGTACTTC	CASSRLGTSYEQYF
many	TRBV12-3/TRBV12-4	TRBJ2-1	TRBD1	TGTGCCAGCAGTTCGAAAAGGGGGACAGGTTCCTACAATGAGCAGTTCTTC	CASSSKRGTGSYNEQFF
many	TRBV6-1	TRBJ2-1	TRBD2	TGTGCCACCCGACTAGCGGAGAGCTCCTACAATGAGCAGTTCTTC	CATRLAESSYNEQFF
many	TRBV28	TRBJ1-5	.	TGTGCCAGCAGTTTAATAACTGGCGGTCAGCCCCAGCATTTT	CASSLITGGQPQHF
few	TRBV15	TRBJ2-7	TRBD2	TGTGCCACCAGCAGTTTACTAGCGGGATCCTACGAGCAGTACTTC	CATSSLLAGSYEQYF